This T cell receptor (beta chain) emerged from a study of T cell changes during pregnancy in multiple sclerosis. The repertoire was sequenced with immunoSEQ multiplex PCR; TCRdb's copy has only in-frame clones and lacks some. Seen here are 30,000 to 45,000 clones, 92% observed once, and the top ten hold roughly 29%. The length of the CDR3 is 19 residues. Per germline, CDR1 KGHSH and CDR2 LQKENI. V lost 3 bases to trimming and J lost 0 bases, with 24 bases between them. J is TRBJ2-7 and V is TRBV18; D perhaps matches TRBD2 (5 bases). This specimen was CD8+ T cells from peripheral blood mononuclear cells, taken before pregnancy. The TCR originated in a female donor with multiple sclerosis, enrolled in a pregnancy study. The CDR3, as DNA: TGTGCCAGCTCACCCCGATTATCTGAAGTCGGGGTTAGCTCCTACGAGCAGTACTTC. This gives the protein CASSPRLSEVGVSSYEQYF.